This is a list of T cell receptor beta chains from one sample in a study of T cell clones after liver transplantation. This table comes from immunoSEQ multiplex PCR, and its TCRdb copy is limited to in-frame clones, with some not included. The sample lists roughly 80,000 clones; roughly four fifths were seen once. The source material was CD4+ T cells from blood, sampled approximately 45 months after liver transplant. All receptors come from a human patient who received a liver transplant. The T cells may partly be graft donor cells. Both conserved end residues are part of each CDR3. A D gene is named only where the DNA matches it firmly. The size entry is marked missing in some rows and otherwise reads once, few, many or a size class.

D: .
size: .
J: TRBJ1-2
V: TRBV7-2
DNA: TGTGCCAGCAGCCCGTATGGACTGACTAACTATGGCTACACCTTC
CDR3: CASSPYGLTNYGYTF

D: TRBD1
size: .
J: TRBJ2-7
V: TRBV6-4
DNA: TGTGCCAGCAGTGACATCGGGACAGGGTTCATCCCCCCCGAACGCGGGCAGTACTTC
CDR3: CASSDIGTGFIPPERGQYF

D: .
size: .
J: TRBJ1-1
V: TRBV30
DNA: TGTGCCTGGTCCGACACGGCTGAAGCTTTCTTT
CDR3: CAWSDTAEAFF

D: .
size: .
J: TRBJ2-6
V: TRBV19
DNA: TGTGCCAGTAGTGTGGGCCTGATCAGTGGGGCCAACGTCCTGACTTTC
CDR3: CASSVGLISGANVLTF

D: .
size: few
J: TRBJ1-2
V: TRBV18
DNA: TGTGCCAGCTCACCTGAGAGGTATGGCTACACCTTC
CDR3: CASSPERYGYTF

D: TRBD1
size: .
J: TRBJ2-7
V: TRBV28
DNA: TGTGCCAGCAGTTTGGGGGGGACAGGGGCCTACGAGCAGTACTTC
CDR3: CASSLGGTGAYEQYF

D: TRBD1
size: .
J: TRBJ1-1
V: TRBV19
DNA: TGTGCCAGTATCCTACGCCCCGGGACAGGGGCGTCTGAAGCTTTCTTT
CDR3: CASILRPGTGASEAFF

D: TRBD2
size: .
J: TRBJ2-3
V: TRBV4-3
DNA: TGCGCCAGCAGCCAGGGGTCGGATAGCGGGTGGGATACGCAGTATTTT
CDR3: CASSQGSDSGWDTQYF

D: .
size: once
J: TRBJ2-3
V: TRBV10-3
DNA: TGTGCCATCAAGGAGGAGGAGGTGGCAGATACGCAGTATTTT
CDR3: CAIKEEEVADTQYF

D: .
size: once
J: TRBJ2-2
V: TRBV5-4
DNA: TGTGCCAGCAGCCCTGGGGTTTTCGACACCGGGGAGCTGTTTTTT
CDR3: CASSPGVFDTGELFF

D: .
size: .
J: TRBJ1-1
V: TRBV11-3
DNA: TGTGCCAGCAGCTTCAGTGGCAGGAACACTGAAGCTTTCTTT
CDR3: CASSFSGRNTEAFF

D: .
size: .
J: TRBJ2-2
V: TRBV11-2
DNA: TGTGCCAGCAGAACAGCTTATAACACCGGGGAGCTGTTTTTT
CDR3: CASRTAYNTGELFF

D: .
size: .
J: TRBJ1-2
V: TRBV7-9
DNA: TGTGCCAGCAGCTTAGCCAGAAACTATGGCTACACCTTC
CDR3: CASSLARNYGYTF

D: TRBD2
size: .
J: TRBJ2-5
V: TRBV5-4
DNA: TGTGCCAGCAGCTTGGGACTAGCGGGAGTTGAGACCCAGTACTTC
CDR3: CASSLGLAGVETQYF

D: .
size: once
J: TRBJ1-1
V: TRBV29-1
DNA: TGCAGCGTTGTAATGGTGACTGAAGCTTTCTTT
CDR3: CSVVMVTEAFF

D: .
size: .
J: TRBJ2-2
V: TRBV4-2
DNA: TGTGCCAGCAGCCACGGGCAGGGCGGGCACACCGGGGAGCTGTTTTTT
CDR3: CASSHGQGGHTGELFF

D: .
size: once
J: TRBJ2-7
V: TRBV9
DNA: TGTGCCAGCAGCCATGGGGGGGGACAGGTCTCCTACGAGCAGTACTTC
CDR3: CASSHGGGQVSYEQYF

D: TRBD1
size: .
J: TRBJ2-5
V: TRBV7-2
DNA: TGTGCCAGCAGCCCCAGCAGGGGGCGTGTGGAGACCCAGTACTTC
CDR3: CASSPSRGRVETQYF

D: TRBD1
size: .
J: TRBJ1-2
V: TRBV5-1
DNA: TGCGCCAGCAGCTCCCAGGGGGCCAACTATGGCTACACCTTC
CDR3: CASSSQGANYGYTF

D: .
size: .
J: TRBJ1-5
V: TRBV19
DNA: TGTGCCAGTAGTATCCGAATTTGGGTCGGCGGGGGGAGCAATCAGCCCCAGCATTTT
CDR3: CASSIRIWVGGGSNQPQHF

D: TRBD1
size: few
J: TRBJ1-1
V: TRBV5-4
DNA: TGTGCCAGCAGCCACAGAAGTACAGGGGGTAACACTGAAGCTTTCTTT
CDR3: CASSHRSTGGNTEAFF

D: TRBD1
size: few
J: TRBJ2-2
V: TRBV7-9
DNA: TGTGCCAGCAGCTTACGGGCGGTGGGACAGGGGAACACCGGGGAGCTGTTTTTT
CDR3: CASSLRAVGQGNTGELFF

D: .
size: .
J: TRBJ1-1
V: TRBV28
DNA: TGTGCCAGCAGTCTGAGGGGGGATTGGGCTGAAGCTTTCTTT
CDR3: CASSLRGDWAEAFF

D: .
size: .
J: TRBJ1-3
V: TRBV5-1
DNA: TGCGCCAGCAGTTCCGGGCCCACCGGTGACACCATATATTTT
CDR3: CASSSGPTGDTIYF

D: .
size: .
J: TRBJ2-6
V: TRBV7-3
DNA: TGTGCCAGCAGCGCCGGGGACGCCTCTGGGGCCAACGTCCTGACTTTC
CDR3: CASSAGDASGANVLTF

D: TRBD1
size: .
J: TRBJ1-2
V: TRBV6-1
DNA: TGTGCCAGCAGTGAAGCGGCAGGGGGTCAGGATGGCTACACCTTC
CDR3: CASSEAAGGQDGYTF

D: .
size: .
J: TRBJ2-6
V: TRBV9
DNA: TGTGCCAGCAGCGCTCGACAGGGAGGGACGCCCTATGGGGCCAACGTCCTGACTTTC
CDR3: CASSARQGGTPYGANVLTF

D: TRBD1
size: few
J: TRBJ2-7
V: TRBV5-5
DNA: TGTGCCAGCAGCTTTCAGGGGGCGTACGAGCAGTACTTC
CDR3: CASSFQGAYEQYF

D: .
size: .
J: TRBJ2-7
V: TRBV11-2
DNA: TGTGCCAGCAGCCATCCTGGGGGCGAGCAGTACTTC
CDR3: CASSHPGGEQYF

D: .
size: .
J: TRBJ2-6
V: TRBV4-2
DNA: TGTGCCAGCAGCTTCGCTGGGGGGTCTGGGGCCAACGTCCTGACTTTC
CDR3: CASSFAGGSGANVLTF

D: .
size: .
J: TRBJ1-2
V: TRBV19
DNA: TGTGCCAGTAGTATACTGGGGGTGGCTACAGGGCTGGACGGCTACACCTTC
CDR3: CASSILGVATGLDGYTF

D: .
size: once
J: TRBJ1-1
V: TRBV28
DNA: TGTGCCACCCATTGGATGGTGAACACTGAAGCTTTCTTT
CDR3: CATHWMVNTEAFF

D: .
size: .
J: TRBJ2-2
V: TRBV6-6
DNA: TGTGCCAGCAGTCGCCCCTTGGGAGCCCAACGGGAGCTGTTTTTT
CDR3: CASSRPLGAQRELFF

D: TRBD1
size: once
J: TRBJ2-1
V: TRBV5-1
DNA: TGCGCCAGCAGCTCCGGGACAGTTTACAATGAGCAGTTCTTC
CDR3: CASSSGTVYNEQFF

D: .
size: once
J: TRBJ2-7
V: TRBV11-2
DNA: TGTGCCAGCAGCTTAGACCCCTGGAGGGCAGGGCCAAGCTCCTACGAGCAGTACTTC
CDR3: CASSLDPWRAGPSSYEQYF